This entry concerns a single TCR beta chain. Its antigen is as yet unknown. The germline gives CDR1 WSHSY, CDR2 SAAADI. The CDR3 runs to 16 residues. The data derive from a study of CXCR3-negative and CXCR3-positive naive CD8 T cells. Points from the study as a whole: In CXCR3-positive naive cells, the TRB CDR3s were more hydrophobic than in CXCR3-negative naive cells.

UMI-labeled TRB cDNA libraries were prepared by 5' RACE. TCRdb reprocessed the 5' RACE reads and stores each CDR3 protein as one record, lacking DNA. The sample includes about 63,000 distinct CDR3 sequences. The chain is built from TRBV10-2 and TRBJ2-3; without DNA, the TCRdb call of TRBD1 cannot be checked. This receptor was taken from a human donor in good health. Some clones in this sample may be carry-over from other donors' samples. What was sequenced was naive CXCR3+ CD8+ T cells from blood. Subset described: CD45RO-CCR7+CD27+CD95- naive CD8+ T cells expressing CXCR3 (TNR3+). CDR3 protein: CASSDPTGGLTDTQYF.